The T cell receptor beta chain described here comes from a study of blood T cell repertoires in COVID-19. Study information: COVID-19 samples from acute and convalescent phases originated in the United States, Italy and Spain.

Original methodology: Amplified reference gene primers provided the basis for estimating nucleated cell counts. Profiling relied on immunoSEQ multiplex PCR, and the TCRdb table lists in-frame clones only, not all of them. That table gives V, J and clone size, and the DNA gave D and trimming. The sample lists 200,000 to 250,000 clones; approximately 80% were seen once. Cohort placement rested on clinical history that participants reported themselves. This CDR3 has 13 amino acids. Deletions cut 5 bases from V and 6 bases from J, with 8 bases between. Germline V lookup: CDR1 ENHRY, CDR2 SYGVKD. The clonotype was recovered from a woman between 50 and 59 years old with acute COVID-19. The genes are TRBV10-3 and TRBJ1-6, with D perhaps TRBD1 (6 bases). The sequencing input was PBMCs or T cells enriched from blood (not recorded which). CDR3: CAISLQGNSPLHF. The DNA for the CDR3 is TGTGCCATCAGTTTACAGGGTAATTCACCCCTCCACTTT.